Shown below are 23 T cell receptor beta chains from a single sample sequenced in a study of blood T cell repertoires in COVID-19. TCRdb's copy holds only in-frame clones and misses some; the assay was immunoSEQ multiplex PCR. Among 95,000 to 110,000 clones listed, roughly nine tenths were seen once. Source material: peripheral blood. Receptor source: a woman of 80 years or more in a cohort sampled during active COVID-19.

V gene TRBV18 combines with J gene TRBJ2-5, with a possible D match to TRBD2 (6 bases). Trimming removed 3 bases from V and 5 bases from J, with 13 bases in between. The CDR3 length is 14 residues. Germline-derived CDR1 and CDR2 are KGHSH and LQKENI. The CDR3 loop reads CASSPPSEGETQYF. In DNA form, the CDR3 reads TGTGCCAGCTCACCCCCTAGCGAGGGTGAGACCCAGTACTTC. Complete variable domain (other parts from reference TRBV18 and TRBJ2-5): NAGVMQNPRHLVRRRGQEARLRCSPMKGHSHVYWYRQLPEEGLKFMVYLQKENIIDESGMPKERFSAEFPKEGPSILRIQQVVRGDSAAYFCASSPPSEGETQYFGPGTRLLVL.

The chain uses TRBV7-2 and TRBJ2-1; TRBD2 matches at 15 bases. The CDR3 length is 17 residues. The V gene's germline CDR1 is SGHTA and CDR2 FQGNSA. The ends lost 5 bases at V and 7 bases at J; junction bases unmatched: 9. DNA of the CDR3: TGTGCCAGCAGCCCCCGTTATGGGACTAGCGGGAGGAATGAGCAGTTCTTC. Amino acids: CASSPRYGTSGRNEQFF.

The rearrangement links TRBV10-1 to TRBJ2-1; 7 bases align to TRBD1. The J segment lost 3 bases and the V segment lost 5 bases, leaving 10 bases of the junction unmatched. The CDR3 is 16 amino acids. The V gene's germline CDR1 is WNHNN and CDR2 SYGVQD (reference sequence). CDR3 residues: CASSPLEGAIYNEQFF. CDR3 bases: TGCGCCAGCAGTCCGCTTGAGGGGGCCATCTACAATGAGCAGTTCTTC.

The chain has TRBV3-1 (or the pseudogene TRBV3-2) and TRBJ1-4; TRBD1 is a possible D gene (6 bases). CDR1 LGHDT and CDR2 YNNKEL come from the germline V gene (reference sequence). There are 15 residues in the CDR3. V gave up 4 bases and J gave up 7 bases, with 16 bases separating them. CDR3 sequence: CASSPLRGSGEKLFF. The CDR3, as DNA: TGTGCCAGCAGCCCCCTCAGGGGTTCGGGTGAAAAACTGTTTTTT.

V usage is TRBV28 and J usage is TRBJ1-2, with D unclear. V was shortened by 5 bases and J by 8 bases, with 12 bases between the two germline ends. The CDR3 covers 12 residues. Germline assignment: CDR1 MDHEN and CDR2 SYDVKM. CDR3 loop: CASSGEAGGYTF. CDR3 coding DNA: TGTGCCAGCAGTGGGGAGGCGGGGGGCTACACCTTC.

J is TRBJ2-5 and V is TRBV4-1; 7 positions match TRBD1. Trimming took 4 bases from V and 2 from J; bases not matched to a gene: 1. CDR3 length: 13 residues. CDR1 is MGHRA and CDR2 is YSYEKL in the germline V gene. The CDR3 loop reads CASSPTGQETQYF. CDR3 sequence (DNA): TGCGCCAGCAGCCCGACAGGGCAAGAGACCCAGTACTTC.

V and J are TRBV3-1 (or the pseudogene TRBV3-2) and TRBJ2-7; TRBD2 aligns across 8 bases. Germline CDR1 and CDR2: LGHDT and YNNKEL (reference sequence). Unmatched junction bases numbered 0, after V lost 4 bases and J lost 1 base. There are 13 residues in the CDR3. The CDR3 DNA reads as TGTGCCAGCAGCCTAGCGGGGTCCTACGAGCAGTACTTC. It is translated as CASSLAGSYEQYF.

V is TRBV6-4 and J is TRBJ1-1; tentatively, D is TRBD1 (5 bases). Germline CDR1 MRHNA, CDR2 SNTAGT. The CDR3 spans 13 residues. Trimming stripped 6 bases from V and 0 bases from J, with 8 bases between. CDR3 in DNA: TGTGCCAGCAGCCGACAGTTGAACACTGAAGCTTTCTTT. Its translation is CASSRQLNTEAFF.

CDR3: CASSRGVTRPQHF. In DNA form, the CDR3 reads TGTGCCAGCAGCCGGGGGGTGACGCGGCCCCAGCATTTT. The chain recombines TRBV12-3 or TRBV12-4 with TRBJ1-5; possibly TRBD1 for D (5 bases). V dropped 6 bases and J dropped 9 bases, with 15 bases sitting between them. The CDR3 extends over 13 amino acids.

The chain has TRBV28 and TRBJ2-1; TRBD2 aligns across 7 bases. The V gene end was trimmed by 2 bases and the J gene end by 6 bases; junction bases not matched to a gene: 7. The CDR3 loop spans 15 amino acids. CDR1 MDHEN and CDR2 SYDVKM come from the germline V gene. The DNA for the CDR3 is TGTGCCAGCAGTTTAAGCGCTAGCGGAGTCAATGAGCAGTTCTTC. Its translation: CASSLSASGVNEQFF.

V is TRBV19 and J is TRBJ1-2, with 7 positions matching TRBD1. The ends lost 7 bases at V and 0 bases at J; junction bases unmatched: 8. This CDR3 is built from 15 residues. The germline gives CDR1 LNHDA, CDR2 SQIVND (reference sequence). CDR3 sequence: CASIPGTAPNYGYTF. CDR3 nucleotides: TGTGCCAGTATACCCGGGACAGCTCCTAACTATGGCTACACCTTC. Full variable domain (rest looked up from reference TRBV19 and TRBJ1-2): DGGITQSPKYLFRKEGQNVTLSCEQNLNHDAMYWYRQDPGQGLRLIYYSQIVNDFQKGDIAEGYSVSREKKESFPLTVTSAQKNPTAFYLCASIPGTAPNYGYTFGSGTRLTVV.

This chain joins TRBV5-3 and TRBJ2-3; 8 bases agree with TRBD1. TRBV5-3 is noted as an ORF with a role that remains uncertain. The trim removed 1 base at V and 4 bases at J, leaving 17 bases unmatched. CDR3 length: 19 residues. CDR3 bases: TGTGCCAGAAGCTTGAGGGCGGGACAGGACTCAAGGGGGGCAGATACGCAGTATTTT. Its translation is CARSLRAGQDSRGADTQYF.

The chain uses TRBV7-6 and TRBJ2-2; 9 nucleotides agree with TRBD2. CDR3 size: 19 residues. With V trimmed by 0 bases and J by 5 bases, 13 bases remained unmatched. From germline, CDR1 is SGHVS and CDR2 FNYEAQ. The CDR3 here is CASSLAGGSGRWMTGELFF. The CDR3 DNA is TGTGCCAGCAGCTTAGCGGGGGGTAGCGGGAGATGGATGACCGGGGAGCTGTTTTTT.

The rearrangement uses TRBV14 and TRBJ1-4; tentative D call: TRBD1 (6 bases). This CDR3 spans 16 amino acids. V shed 1 base and J shed 7 bases, with 16 bases lying between them. Germline V gives CDR1 SGHDN, CDR2 FVKESK. The CDR3 sequence: CASSQVSGQSSEKLFF. The CDR3 nucleotides are TGTGCCAGCAGCCAAGTTTCTGGACAGTCCTCTGAAAAACTGTTTTTT.

The V gene is TRBV28, the J gene TRBJ2-7; 7 positions agree with TRBD1. Per germline, CDR1 MDHEN and CDR2 SYDVKM. V lost 6 bases to trimming and J lost 0 bases; unmatched junction nucleotides: 2. CDR3 length equals 13 residues. The CDR3 is CASRWDSSYEQYF. CDR3 DNA: TGTGCCAGCAGGTGGGACAGCTCCTACGAGCAGTACTTC.

The rearrangement joins TRBV5-1 to TRBJ2-7; weak D call: TRBD2 (6 bases). Looked up from germline, CDR1 is SGHRS and CDR2 is YFSETQ. The V and J ends lost 4 bases and 0 bases respectively, with 14 bases between them. The CDR3 covers 15 residues. The CDR3 region has the DNA TGCGCCAGCAGCCGCGCGGGGATTAGCTCCTACGAGCAGTACTTC. It translates to CASSRAGISSYEQYF.

The DNA for the CDR3 is TGTGCCAGCAGCCAAGTAGGAGGGGTCGGTGAAGCTTTCTTT. This translates into CASSQVGGVGEAFF. The chain combines TRBV3-1 (or the pseudogene TRBV3-2) with TRBJ1-1; tentatively, D is TRBD1 (5 bases). Germline V CDR1 and CDR2: LGHDT, YNNKEL (reference sequence). The CDR3 extends over 14 amino acids. Trimming took 1 base from V and 7 from J, leaving 13 bases between them.

This clone was observed a single time. The V gene is TRBV30, the J gene TRBJ2-5; 9 bases align to TRBD1. The CDR3 is made up of 12 amino acids. CDR1 is GTSNPN, CDR2 SVGIG, per germline (reference sequence). V shed 2 bases, J shed 5 bases, and the junction held 0 bases outside the gene matches. The CDR3 DNA follows: TGTGCCTGGAGTACAGGGGGCGAGACCCAGTACTTC. As protein: CAWSTGGETQYF.

The CDR3 protein is CASSNRGQGDTGELFF. The CDR3 DNA is TGTGCCAGTAGTAACCGGGGACAGGGGGACACCGGGGAGCTGTTTTTT. The V gene is TRBV19, the J gene TRBJ2-2, with TRBD1 matching over 11 bases. The CDR3 is 16 residues long. The V gene end was trimmed by 4 bases and the J gene end by 3 bases; junction bases not matched to a gene: 4. CDR1 and CDR2 (germline): LNHDA, SQIVND (reference sequence).

This sequence joins TRBV5-4 and TRBJ2-3; TRBD2 matches 11 bases. Trimming cost V 4 bases and J 0 bases; bases outside gene matches: 7. This CDR3 spans 17 amino acids. Germline CDR1 is SGHNT and CDR2 is YYREEE (reference sequence). The CDR3 region is CASSEGLAATSTDTQYF. CDR3 DNA sequence: TGTGCCAGCAGCGAGGGACTAGCGGCCACTAGCACAGATACGCAGTATTTT. The variable domain in full, with the rest retrieved from reference TRBV5-4 and TRBJ2-3, is ETGVTQSPTHLIKTRGQQVTLRCSSQSGHNTVSWYQQALGQGPQFIFQYYREEENGRGNFPPRFSGLQFPNYSSELNVNALELDDSALYLCASSEGLAATSTDTQYFGPGTRLTVL.

The rearrangement uses TRBV7-6 and TRBJ2-1; 7 bases map to TRBD2. The CDR3 has 15 residues. The V and J ends lost 8 bases and 5 bases, in that order; junction bases with no gene match: 12. Germline CDR1 is SGHVS and CDR2 is FNYEAQ. CDR3 in amino acids: CASLMGGGANNEQFF. In nucleotides, the CDR3 is TGTGCCAGCCTAATGGGCGGGGGAGCCAACAATGAGCAGTTCTTC. The whole variable domain, filled in from reference TRBV7-6 and TRBJ2-1, reads GAGVSQSPRYKVTKRGQDVALRCDPISGHVSLYWYRQALGQGPEFLTYFNYEAQQDKSGLPNDRFSAERPEGSISTLTIQRTEQRDSAMYRCASLMGGGANNEQFFGPGTRLTVL.

V is TRBV19 and J is TRBJ2-5, with D possibly matching TRBD2 (7 bases). This CDR3 comprises 14 residues. V was shortened by 4 bases and J by 1 base, with 10 bases between the two germline ends. The V gene's germline CDR1 is LNHDA and CDR2 SQIVND (reference sequence). This CDR3 reads CASSRGGTQETQYF. The CDR3 coding sequence is TGTGCCAGTAGTAGGGGGGGCACCCAAGAGACCCAGTACTTC. The full variable domain, completed using reference TRBV19 and TRBJ2-5, is DGGITQSPKYLFRKEGQNVTLSCEQNLNHDAMYWYRQDPGQGLRLIYYSQIVNDFQKGDIAEGYSVSREKKESFPLTVTSAQKNPTAFYLCASSRGGTQETQYFGPGTRLLVL.

The chain uses TRBV24-1 and TRBJ2-5, with 9 positions matching TRBD1. The CDR3 extends over 13 amino acids. Germline trimming cut 8 bases from V and 5 bases from J; bases unmatched to any gene: 5. Germline V gives CDR1 KGHDR, CDR2 SFDVKD. The CDR3 coding sequence is TGTGCCACCAAAGGGACAGGGTTGGAGACCCAGTACTTC. Its protein product is CATKGTGLETQYF.